These T cell receptor beta chains were read from a single sample in a study of blood T cell repertoires in COVID-19. Profiling relied on immunoSEQ multiplex PCR, and the TCRdb table lists in-frame clones only, not all of them. The sample yields roughly 320,000 clones, 85% to 95% seen once. Source material: PBMCs or T cells enriched from blood (not recorded which). These receptors were collected from a woman younger than 45 who had been exposed to COVID-19. Each CDR3 is given with its conserved first and last residue. The D gene is left open where the match is weak. Where a row states a size, it is once, few, many or the class of an expanded clone; other rows omit it.

NA	NA	TRBV5-6	13	TRBJ1-6	TGTGCCAGCAGCTCCCCGGGAATTTCACCCCTCCACTTT	CASSSPGISPLHF
NA	NA	TRBV5-4	14	TRBJ1-2	TGTGCCAGCAGCTTCAGGGGATCTAACTATGGCTACACCTTC	CASSFRGSNYGYTF
NA	TRBD1	TRBV11-1	14	TRBJ1-2	TGTGCCAGCAGCCCTAGACAGGGTTCACATGGCTACACCTTC	CASSPRQGSHGYTF
NA	TRBD1	TRBV19	16	TRBJ1-3	TGTGCCAGTAGTCAAGACAGGGCCTTCTCTGGAAACACCATATATTTT	CASSQDRAFSGNTIYF
NA	NA	TRBV14	16	TRBJ1-2	TGTGCCAGCAGCCAAGGGGGGCGATCATCTAACTATGGCTACACCTTC	CASSQGGRSSNYGYTF
NA	NA	TRBV5-6	14	TRBJ2-2	TGTGCCAGCAGCGGGGGGACTTACACCGGGGAGCTGTTTTTT	CASSGGTYTGELFF
once	TRBD1	TRBV2	13	TRBJ1-1	TGTGCCAGCAGGGAGGGGGCTGTCACTGAAGCTTTCTTT	CASREGAVTEAFF
few	NA	TRBV3-1/TRBV3-2	15	TRBJ1-1	TGTGCCAGCAGCCAAGAGCCCCGGGGGGCAATCGAAGCTTTCTTT	CASSQEPRGAIEAFF
NA	NA	TRBV5-6	16	TRBJ1-2	TGTGCCAGCAGCTTAAGGGGCCTTGAAGCTAACTATGGCTACACCTTC	CASSLRGLEANYGYTF
NA	TRBD1	TRBV19	15	TRBJ1-6	TGTGCCAGTAGTGCGGGACAGGCCTATAATTCACCCCTCCACTTT	CASSAGQAYNSPLHF
NA	NA	TRBV28	12	TRBJ2-7	TGTGCCAGCAGTTTATCCACCTACGAGCAGTACTTC	CASSLSTYEQYF
NA	NA	TRBV7-9	15	TRBJ1-2	TGTGCCAGCAGCTTAGTCGGCAGGCTCATCTATGGCTACACCTTC	CASSLVGRLIYGYTF
NA	NA	TRBV6-9	15	TRBJ1-3	TGTGCCAGCAATAGACGGACTCTCTCTGGAAACACCATATATTTT	CASNRRTLSGNTIYF
NA	NA	TRBV27	14	TRBJ2-7	TGTGCCAGCAGTTTTAATAGAGGAGGGAGGGAGCAGTACTTC	CASSFNRGGREQYF
NA	NA	TRBV11-2	15	TRBJ2-3	TGTGCCAGCAGCCACCGGGACACCAGCACAGATACGCAGTATTTT	CASSHRDTSTDTQYF
once	NA	TRBV7-6	13	TRBJ2-1	TGTGCCAGCAGCCCTTACAGAGACAATGAGCAGTTCTTC	CASSPYRDNEQFF
NA	NA	TRBV25-1	14	TRBJ1-2	TGTGCCAGCCCCCGTGGAGACAGTCCCGGGGGCTACACCTTC	CASPRGDSPGGYTF
NA	TRBD1	TRBV5-1	15	TRBJ2-7	TGCGCCAGCAGCTTCGGGACAGTCAACGGATACGAGCAGTACTTC	CASSFGTVNGYEQYF
once	NA	TRBV4-3	17	TRBJ2-2	TGCGCCAGCAGCCTTATGAGGGGAGGGGGGAACACCGGGGAGCTGTTTTTT	CASSLMRGGGNTGELFF
NA	TRBD1	TRBV19	15	TRBJ2-5	TGTGCCAGTAGACACGACCGGGACAGGGAAGAGACCCAGTACTTC	CASRHDRDREETQYF
NA	NA	TRBV4-1	14	TRBJ1-1	TGCGCCAGCAGCCAAGTTGGAAGGGGCGCTGAAGCTTTCTTT	CASSQVGRGAEAFF
NA	NA	TRBV20-1	11	TRBJ1-2	TGCAGTGCTGCGGGGGAGGGAGGCTACACCTTC	CSAAGEGGYTF
NA	NA	TRBV15	16	TRBJ1-6	TGTGCCACCAGCAGAGTTGGCAGGGCGTATAATTCACCCCTCCACTTT	CATSRVGRAYNSPLHF
NA	NA	TRBV30	11	TRBJ2-7	TGTGCCTGGAGTGTCCTCTACGAGCAGTACTTC	CAWSVLYEQYF
NA	TRBD2	TRBV2	13	TRBJ2-7	TGTGCCAGCAGTTCGACTAGCGACTACGAGCAGTACTTC	CASSSTSDYEQYF
NA	NA	TRBV2	14	TRBJ2-3	TGTGCCAGTCGCCCGGGAGTTAGCACAGATACGCAGTATTTT	CASRPGVSTDTQYF
NA	NA	TRBV18	13	TRBJ2-7	TGTGCCAGCTCACCACACAGGGAGGGCGAGCAGTACTTC	CASSPHREGEQYF
once	NA	TRBV4-1	17	TRBJ1-5	TGCGCCAGCAGCCAAGAGATGGCATCGAACAGCAATCAGCCCCAGCATTTT	CASSQEMASNSNQPQHF
NA	NA	TRBV5-1	17	TRBJ1-2	TGCGCCAGCAGCGCCGACAGCTTCGCTCGCTTGCCGTATGGCTACACCTTC	CASSADSFARLPYGYTF
NA	TRBD1	TRBV29-1	12	TRBJ2-1	TGCAGCGTTAGGACAGGGATTCCTGAGCAGTTCTTC	CSVRTGIPEQFF
NA	NA	TRBV2	13	TRBJ2-3	TGTGCCAGCAGTGATGTGGTGAGCGGTACGCAGTATTTT	CASSDVVSGTQYF
once	TRBD2	TRBV7-6	16	TRBJ2-3	TGTGCCAGCAGCCCGGGTCTTCTCGGGGGGTCCGATACGCAGTATTTT	CASSPGLLGGSDTQYF
NA	TRBD1	TRBV5-1	15	TRBJ1-6	TGCGCCAGCAGCCCGGGACAGCCCCTAGGTTCACCCCTCCACTTT	CASSPGQPLGSPLHF
NA	NA	TRBV7-2	13	TRBJ1-2	TGTGCCAGCAGCCAGGGCCCTAACTATGGCTACACCTTC	CASSQGPNYGYTF
NA	NA	TRBV7-9	16	TRBJ1-2	TGTGCCAGCAGCTTAGCGCTAAGGGAGAGGGACTATGGCTACACCTTC	CASSLALRERDYGYTF
NA	NA	TRBV4-3	15	TRBJ1-2	TGCGCCAGCAGCCAAGACAGGGCGTTAAACTATGGCTACACCTTC	CASSQDRALNYGYTF
NA	NA	TRBV5-1	14	TRBJ2-5	TGCGCCAGCAGCTTGGATATGGCAGAAGAGACCCAGTACTTC	CASSLDMAEETQYF
NA	NA	TRBV3-1/TRBV3-2	16	TRBJ2-1	TGTGCCAGCAGCCAAGCCGAACAGGGACCCGGCGATGAGCAGTTCTTC	CASSQAEQGPGDEQFF
NA	NA	TRBV5-6	14	TRBJ1-6	TGTGCCAGCAGCTTGGTTCAGGGAGGTTCACCCCTCCACTTT	CASSLVQGGSPLHF
NA	NA	TRBV4-1	18	TRBJ1-1	TGCGCCAGCAGCCAAGCGTGGGTGAAGTCAGGGAGGGGAACTGAAGCTTTCTTT	CASSQAWVKSGRGTEAFF
NA	NA	TRBV18	17	TRBJ1-4	TGTGCCAGCTCACCAACCAACAACTACGCAACTAATGAAAAACTGTTTTTT	CASSPTNNYATNEKLFF
NA	NA	TRBV9	14	TRBJ2-3	TGTGCCAGCAGCGTAGACCAGGGCACAGATACGCAGTATTTT	CASSVDQGTDTQYF
NA	TRBD1	TRBV4-3	16	TRBJ1-2	TGCGCCAGCAGCCAAGATAGGGGACAGGGGGCTGCCGGCTACACCTTC	CASSQDRGQGAAGYTF
NA	TRBD1	TRBV6-2/TRBV6-3	15	TRBJ1-5	TGTGCCAGCAGTAAACCGGGACAGGTCCATCAGCCCCAGCATTTT	CASSKPGQVHQPQHF
once	NA	TRBV28	15	TRBJ1-2	TGTGCCAGCAGTTTATTGAGGGGGGGAGCCTATGGCTACACCTTC	CASSLLRGGAYGYTF
NA	NA	TRBV27	13	TRBJ2-7	TGTGCCAGCCCTCGCAAGCAGGCCTACGAGCAGTACTTC	CASPRKQAYEQYF
few	NA	TRBV30	15	TRBJ1-2	TGTGCCTGGAGTAACAGCTTCCAGTCACAGTATGGCTACACCTTC	CAWSNSFQSQYGYTF
NA	NA	TRBV24-1	13	TRBJ1-1	TGTGCCACCAGTAGTCGGGGGTTCACTGAAGCTTTCTTT	CATSSRGFTEAFF
NA	NA	TRBV3-1/TRBV3-2	13	TRBJ1-2	TGTGCCAGCAGCCCCACTACGGACTATGGCTACACCTTC	CASSPTTDYGYTF
NA	NA	TRBV5-1	14	TRBJ2-7	TGCGCCAGCAGCCCGGCGGGGTTTTCCTACGAGCAGTACTTC	CASSPAGFSYEQYF
once	TRBD1	TRBV28	13	TRBJ1-5	TGTGCCAGCAGTCGGGACAGGGCGGCTCCGGAGCATTTT	CASSRDRAAPEHF
NA	TRBD1	TRBV18	14	TRBJ2-7	TGTGCCAGCTCACCACTTTCGGGGACAGAAGAGCAGTACTTC	CASSPLSGTEEQYF
NA	TRBD1	TRBV10-2	13	TRBJ1-2	TGCGCCAGCAAGACAGGGCTCTCCTATGGCTACACCTTC	CASKTGLSYGYTF
NA	TRBD1	TRBV18	14	TRBJ1-2	TGTGCCAGCTCAAGGGACAGGTCTAACTATGGCTACACCTTC	CASSRDRSNYGYTF
NA	NA	TRBV5-8	14	TRBJ1-2	TGTGCCAGCAGCTTGGTCGGCGGCTTCTATGGCTACACCTTC	CASSLVGGFYGYTF
NA	NA	TRBV9	13	TRBJ2-2	TGTGCCAGCAGCGTCGGACTCACCGGGGAGCTGTTTTTT	CASSVGLTGELFF
NA	NA	TRBV3-1/TRBV3-2	13	TRBJ2-5	TGTGCCAGCAGCCAGCGTCGGGGGGAGACCCAGTACTTC	CASSQRRGETQYF